This TCR beta chain was recorded in a study of blood T cell repertoires in COVID-19. Study at large: The samples span acute and convalescent COVID-19 from the United States, Italy and Spain.

Assay: immunoSEQ multiplex PCR; the TCRdb copy retains only in-frame clones and omits some. The sample lists about 100,000 clones, about four fifths seen once, with 15% to 20% in the top ten. This clone has only one observation. The germline V gene has CDR1 SGHRS and CDR2 YFSETQ. Trimming cost V 3 bases and J 7 bases; bases outside gene matches: 4. This CDR3 region has 14 residues. The sequence was collected from a woman of 80 years or more with active or convalescent COVID-19. Material: peripheral blood. V is TRBV5-1 and J is TRBJ1-4, with 9 bases fitting TRBD1. CDR3 sequence reads: CASSSWTGVEKLFF. In DNA form, the CDR3 reads TGCGCCAGCAGCTCATGGACAGGGGTTGAAAAACTGTTTTTT.